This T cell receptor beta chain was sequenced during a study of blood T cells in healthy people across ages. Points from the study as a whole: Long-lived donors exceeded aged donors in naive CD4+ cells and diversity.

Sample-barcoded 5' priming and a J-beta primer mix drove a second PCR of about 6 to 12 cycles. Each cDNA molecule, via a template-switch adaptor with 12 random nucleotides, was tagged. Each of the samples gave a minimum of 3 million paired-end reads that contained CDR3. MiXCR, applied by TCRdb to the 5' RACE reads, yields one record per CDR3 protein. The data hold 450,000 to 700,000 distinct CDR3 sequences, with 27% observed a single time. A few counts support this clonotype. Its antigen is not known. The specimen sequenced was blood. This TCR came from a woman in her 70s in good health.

CDR3 bases: TGCAGCCCTAGCACAGGGGGCGGTGAGACCCAGTACTTC. Its translation is CSPSTGGGETQYF. The chain couples TRBV20-1 to TRBJ2-5, with TRBD1 matching over 9 bases. In germline, CDR1 is DFQATT, CDR2 SNEGSKA (reference sequence). CDR3 size: 13 residues.